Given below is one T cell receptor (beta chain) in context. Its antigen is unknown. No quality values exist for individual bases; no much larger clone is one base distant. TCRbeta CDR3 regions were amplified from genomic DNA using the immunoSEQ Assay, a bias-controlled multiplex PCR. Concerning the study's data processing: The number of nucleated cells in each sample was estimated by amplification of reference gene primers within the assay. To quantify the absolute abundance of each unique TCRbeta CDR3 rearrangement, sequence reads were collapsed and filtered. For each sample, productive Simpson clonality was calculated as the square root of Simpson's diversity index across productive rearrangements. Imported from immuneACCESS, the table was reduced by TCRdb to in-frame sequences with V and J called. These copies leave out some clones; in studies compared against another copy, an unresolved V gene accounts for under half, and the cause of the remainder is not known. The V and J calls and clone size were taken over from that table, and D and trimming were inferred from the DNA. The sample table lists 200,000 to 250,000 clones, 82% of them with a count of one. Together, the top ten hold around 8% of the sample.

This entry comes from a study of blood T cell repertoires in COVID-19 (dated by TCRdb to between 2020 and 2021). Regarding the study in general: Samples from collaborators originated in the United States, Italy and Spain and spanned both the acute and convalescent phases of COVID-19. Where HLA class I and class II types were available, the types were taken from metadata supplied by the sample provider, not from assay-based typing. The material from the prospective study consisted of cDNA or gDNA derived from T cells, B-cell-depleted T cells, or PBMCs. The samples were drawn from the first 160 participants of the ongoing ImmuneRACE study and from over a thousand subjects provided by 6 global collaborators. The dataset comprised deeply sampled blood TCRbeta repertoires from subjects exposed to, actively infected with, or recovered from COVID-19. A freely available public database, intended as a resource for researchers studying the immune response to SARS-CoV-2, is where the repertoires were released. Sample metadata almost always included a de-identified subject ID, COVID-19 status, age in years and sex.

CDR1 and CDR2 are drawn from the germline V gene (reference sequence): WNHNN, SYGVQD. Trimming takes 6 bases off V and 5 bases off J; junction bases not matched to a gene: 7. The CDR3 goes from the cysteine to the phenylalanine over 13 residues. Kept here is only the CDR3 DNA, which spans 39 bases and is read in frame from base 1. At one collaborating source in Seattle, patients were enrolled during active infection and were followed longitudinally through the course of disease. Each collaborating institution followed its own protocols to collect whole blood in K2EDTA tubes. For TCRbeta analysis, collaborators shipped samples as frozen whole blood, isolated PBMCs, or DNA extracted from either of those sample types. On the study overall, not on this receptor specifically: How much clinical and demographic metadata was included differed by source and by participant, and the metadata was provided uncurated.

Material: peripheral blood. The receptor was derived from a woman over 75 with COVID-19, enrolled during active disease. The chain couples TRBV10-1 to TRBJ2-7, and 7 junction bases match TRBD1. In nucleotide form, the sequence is TGCGCCAGCAGAATTCACAGGGGCCACGAGCAGTACTTC. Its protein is CASRIHRGHEQYF.